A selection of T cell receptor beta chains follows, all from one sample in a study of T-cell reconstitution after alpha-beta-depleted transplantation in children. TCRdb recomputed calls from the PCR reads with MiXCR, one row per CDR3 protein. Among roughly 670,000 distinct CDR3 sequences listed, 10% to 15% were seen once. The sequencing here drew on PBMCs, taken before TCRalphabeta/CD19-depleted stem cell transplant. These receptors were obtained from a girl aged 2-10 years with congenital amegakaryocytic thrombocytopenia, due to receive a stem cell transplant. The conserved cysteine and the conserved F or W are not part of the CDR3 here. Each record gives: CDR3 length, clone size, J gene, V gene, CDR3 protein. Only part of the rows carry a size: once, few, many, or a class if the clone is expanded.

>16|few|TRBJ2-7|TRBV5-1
ASSSIGTSGNQVYEQY
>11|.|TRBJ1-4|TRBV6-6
ASMTAANEKLF
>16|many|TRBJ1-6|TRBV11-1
ASSLGWWESSYNSPLH
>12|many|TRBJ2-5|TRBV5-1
ASSLALDSQTQY
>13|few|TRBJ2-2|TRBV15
ATSGRHRNTGELF
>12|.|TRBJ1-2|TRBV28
ASSPVPGSGGYT
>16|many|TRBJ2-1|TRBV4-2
ASSQYAGLAGVVDEQF
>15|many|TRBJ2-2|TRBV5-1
ASSLRHRTYETGELF
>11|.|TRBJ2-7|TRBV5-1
ASSWSGRWEQY
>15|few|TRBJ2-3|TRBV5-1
ASSLTIAGGRTDTQY
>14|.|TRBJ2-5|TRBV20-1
SARLLLSGQEETQY
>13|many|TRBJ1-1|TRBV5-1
ASSLEVGMNTEAF
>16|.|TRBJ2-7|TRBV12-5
ASGLVLDPGQSFGEQY
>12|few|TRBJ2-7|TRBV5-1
ASSPGLKGFEQY
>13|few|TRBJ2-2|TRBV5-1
ASSLGQWNAGELF
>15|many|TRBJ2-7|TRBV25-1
ASSESTSGRGYYEQY
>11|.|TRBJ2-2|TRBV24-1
ATSDRGAGELF
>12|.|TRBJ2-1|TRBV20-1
SAGSGSSYNEQF
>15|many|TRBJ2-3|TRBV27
ASSPLDISSALDTQY
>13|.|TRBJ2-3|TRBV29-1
SVFGLARGTDTQY
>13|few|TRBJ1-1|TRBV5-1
ASSLWTGANTEAF
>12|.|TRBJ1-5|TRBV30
AWSVTGSNQPQH
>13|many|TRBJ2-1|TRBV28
ASRRTSGWYNEQF
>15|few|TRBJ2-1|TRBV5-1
ASSPPPPSRSYNEQF
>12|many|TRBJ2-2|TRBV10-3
AISPGLNTGELF
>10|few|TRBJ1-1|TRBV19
ASSVGTSSAF
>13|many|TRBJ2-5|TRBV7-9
ASSLGRERQETQY
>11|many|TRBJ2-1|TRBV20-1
SATLAGVDEQF